The 21 T cell receptor beta chains below were found in one sample sequenced in a study of T cells in Graves' hyperthyroidism and ophthalmopathy. Amplified TCR beta CDR3 regions derived from RNA transcripts. A set of HTBI primers served as the primers for a first-round RT-PCR of the TCR CDR3. MiXCR, run by TCRdb on the multiplex PCR reads, gives a single entry per CDR3 protein. The sample has approximately 430,000 distinct CDR3 sequences, over 12% seen once. The source material was blood. Every receptor here comes from a man between 18 and 35 years old with Graves' ophthalmopathy.

This clonotype occurred many times. The V call is TRBV2, the J call TRBJ1-2, with D unresolved. V dropped 3 bases and J dropped 3 bases, with 8 bases sitting between them. The length of the CDR3 is 13 residues. Germline V lookup: CDR1 SNHLY, CDR2 FYNNEI. This CDR3 is CASSDLRYYGYTF. CDR3 bases: TGTGCCAGCAGTGACCTGCGTTACTATGGCTACACCTTC.

This clonotype has at least ten counts. The chain has TRBV12-3 or TRBV12-4 and TRBJ1-6; no clear D gene. The CDR3 loop spans 12 amino acids. Between the trimmed V and J ends, which lost 3 bases and 10 bases, there was a span of 7 bases. CDR3: CASSLSSSPLHF. CDR3 in DNA: TGTGCCAGCAGTTTGAGCAGCTCACCCCTCCACTTT.

This clonotype was found many times. The genes are TRBV27 and TRBJ2-7; 10 bases line up with TRBD2. In germline, CDR1 is MNHEY, CDR2 SMNVEV (reference sequence). CDR3 size: 15 residues. The junction had 8 bases not matched to a gene; V was cut back by 3 bases and J by 6 bases. CDR3: CASSFDEAGGSEQYF. The DNA for the CDR3 is TGTGCCAGCAGTTTTGATGAAGCGGGAGGGAGCGAGCAGTACTTC.

This clonotype showed up many times. V is TRBV4-1 and J is TRBJ2-1, with D hard to call. CDR1 is MGHRA, CDR2 YSYEKL, per germline. Trimming took 3 bases from V and 0 from J, leaving 12 bases between them. The CDR3 extends over 16 amino acids. The CDR3 spells CASSQTLRSSYNEQFF. The CDR3 DNA sequence: TGCGCCAGCAGCCAGACTTTGCGTAGCTCCTACAATGAGCAGTTCTTC.

This clonotype occurred many times. The chain recombines TRBV4-1 with TRBJ2-7; D uncertain. The CDR3 loop spans 14 amino acids. Trimming stripped 1 base from V and 2 bases from J, with 9 bases between. The germline CDR1 and CDR2 sequences are MGHRA and YSYEKL. The CDR3 DNA sequence: TGCGCCAGCAGCCAAGGAATGGCCCCCTACGAGCAGTACTTC. Residues: CASSQGMAPYEQYF.

This clonotype occurred a few times. A much larger clone differs by one base, so this may be a read error. The chain has TRBV7-9 and TRBJ2-2; no reliable D call. The CDR3 consists of 12 residues. Germline CDR1 reads SEHNR; CDR2 reads FQNEAQ (reference sequence). The V and J ends lost 6 bases and 2 bases respectively, with 4 bases between them. The CDR3 region is CASRQNTGELFF. CDR3 sequence (DNA): TGTGCCAGCAGACAAAACACCGGGGAGCTGTTTTTT.

This clonotype was seen many times. This sequence joins TRBV29-1 and TRBJ1-1; D ambiguous. Germline CDR1 SQVTM, CDR2 ANQGSEA. The CDR3 runs 13 residues. V dropped 4 bases and J dropped 3 bases, with 12 bases sitting between them. CDR3 DNA: TGCAGCGTTGCTTTCTCATTCGACACTGAAGCTTTCTTT. It is translated as CSVAFSFDTEAFF.

The rearrangement links TRBV5-1 to TRBJ1-1; D ambiguous. CDR1 is SGHRS and CDR2 is YFSETQ in the germline V gene. This CDR3 comprises 14 residues. V lost 0 bases and J 1 base, leaving 7 bases between the germline ends. This CDR3 reads CASSLERKNTEAFF. The CDR3 bases are TGCGCCAGCAGCTTGGAAAGGAAGAACACTGAAGCTTTCTTT.

This clonotype was seen more than once but under ten times. The CDR3 reads CSVRTVVPGNEQFF. CDR3 sequence (DNA): TGCAGCGTACGGACTGTGGTCCCAGGCAATGAGCAGTTCTTC. This chain joins TRBV29-1 and TRBJ2-1; D possibly corresponds to TRBD2 (5 bases). The CDR3 spans 14 residues. The V end lost 6 bases, the J end lost 6 bases, and 18 bases lay between the germline ends. The V gene's germline CDR1 is SQVTM and CDR2 ANQGSEA.

A few counts support this clonotype. V gene TRBV15 combines with J gene TRBJ1-3; D is undetermined. This CDR3 region has 14 residues. Per the germline V gene, CDR1 is LNHNV and CDR2 is YYDKDF (reference sequence). Trimming removed 0 bases from V and 4 bases from J, with 7 bases in between. DNA for the CDR3: TGTGCCACCAGCAGAGAGGGAGCAGGAAACACCATATATTTT. Protein sequence: CATSREGAGNTIYF.

Regarding this clonotype: An end of the junction does not agree with germline; a read error may underlie this. The rearrangement joins TRBV4-2 to TRBJ2-7; D is unresolved. The CDR3 is made up of 16 amino acids. Germline CDR1 LGHNA, CDR2 YNFKEQ. The CDR3 region is CASCQDAVQPSYEQYF. The CDR3 DNA reads as TGTGCCAGCTGCCAAGACGCGGTTCAACCCTCCTACGAGCAGTACTTC.

This clonotype has a count of ten or more. The genes are TRBV7-9 and TRBJ2-3; 7 bases map to TRBD1. Trimming cost V 5 bases and J 0 bases; bases outside gene matches: 8. Per the germline V gene, CDR1 is SEHNR and CDR2 is FQNEAQ (reference sequence). The CDR3 covers 16 residues. The CDR3 nucleotides read TGTGCCAGCAGCCCCGGGACAGCGACTAGCACAGATACGCAGTATTTT. Amino acids: CASSPGTATSTDTQYF.

For this clonotype: A read error is possible here, since a much larger clone lies one base away. CDR3 sequence reads: CASSFYGSSGNTIYF. Written as DNA, the CDR3 is TGTGCCAGCAGTTTTTACGGAAGCTCTGGAAACACCATATATTTT. The rearrangement links TRBV12-3 or TRBV12-4 to TRBJ1-3; D gene uncertain. CDR3 length: 15 residues. V was shortened by 3 bases and J by 0 bases, with 9 bases between the two germline ends.

This clonotype was seen at least ten times. V usage is TRBV5-5 and J usage is TRBJ2-2; 11 bases map to TRBD2. This CDR3 has 15 amino acids. Germline-derived CDR1 and CDR2 are SGHKS and YYEKEE (reference sequence). V lost 7 bases, J lost 2 bases, and 4 bases stayed unmatched. The CDR3 is CASSLAGENTGELFF. Written as DNA, the CDR3 is TGTGCCAGCTCACTAGCGGGGGAAAACACCGGGGAGCTGTTTTTT. The full variable domain, with the rest looked up from reference TRBV5-5 and TRBJ2-2, is DAGVTQSPTHLIKTRGQQVTLRCSPISGHKSVSWYQQVLGQGPQFIFQYYEKEERGRGNFPDRFSARQFPNYSSELNVNALLLGDSALYLCASSLAGENTGELFFGEGSRLTVL.

This chain joins TRBV9 and TRBJ1-4, with no clear D. The germline V gene encodes CDR1 SGDLS and CDR2 YYNGEE. The CDR3 covers 15 residues. V lost 0 bases to trimming and J lost 2 bases, with 8 bases between them. The CDR3 reads CASSVDGYTNEKLFF. The CDR3 DNA sequence: TGTGCCAGCAGCGTAGATGGCTATACTAATGAAAAACTGTTTTTT.

This clonotype was observed many times. The chain is built from TRBV12-3 or TRBV12-4 and TRBJ2-7; TRBD1 might be the D (5 bases). Trimming took off 4 bases at V and 2 bases at J, with 9 bases between the two ends. There are 13 residues in the CDR3. The CDR3 is CASSSPQAYEQYF. CDR3 nucleotides: TGTGCCAGCAGTTCCCCACAGGCCTACGAGCAGTACTTC.

This clonotype was found many times. The chain couples TRBV11-2 to TRBJ2-1, with TRBD2 as a possible D gene (5 bases). CDR3 length: 11 amino acids. Germline assignment: CDR1 SGHAT and CDR2 FQNNGV. Trimming left V 5 bases short and J 7 bases short, with 6 bases between. This CDR3 is CASSRGNEQFF. CDR3 DNA: TGTGCCAGCAGCCGGGGTAATGAGCAGTTCTTC.

This clonotype was counted many times. The chain carries TRBV12-5 and TRBJ1-4, with D hard to call. The ends were cut back, 1 base at V and 7 bases at J, with 10 bases in the middle. This CDR3 is built from 14 residues. Germline CDR1 and CDR2: LGHNT and FRNRAP. The CDR3 spells CASGLGPGFEKLFF. CDR3 DNA: TGTGCTAGTGGTTTGGGCCCGGGATTTGAAAAACTGTTTTTT. Supplemented by reference TRBV12-5 and TRBJ1-4, the full variable domain reads DARVTQTPRHKVTEMGQEVTMRCQPILGHNTVFWYRQTMMQGLELLAYFRNRAPLDDSGMPKDRFSAEMPDATLATLKIQPSEPRDSAVYFCASGLGPGFEKLFFGSGTQLSVL.

This clonotype was recorded a few times. The V and J genes are TRBV27 and TRBJ1-3; D gene uncertain. The CDR3 is made up of 15 amino acids. Trimming removed 4 bases from V and 3 bases from J, with 13 bases in between. Germline assignment: CDR1 MNHEY and CDR2 SMNVEV (reference sequence). The chain's CDR3 is CASSWKGYSGNTIYF. CDR3 in DNA: TGTGCCAGCAGTTGGAAAGGGTACAGTGGAAACACCATATATTTT.

This clonotype was counted a few times. The chain joins TRBV5-1 to TRBJ1-2; TRBD1 agrees at 10 bases. V shed 4 bases and J 8 bases; nucleotides not matched to a gene: 5. CDR3 length equals 13 residues. Per the germline V gene, CDR1 is SGHRS and CDR2 is YFSETQ. CDR3 sequence (DNA): TGCGCCAGCAGCAGCGACAGGGGGCAAGGCTACACCTTC. Its translation is CASSSDRGQGYTF.

This clonotype was recorded many times. The J gene is TRBJ1-1, the V gene TRBV10-1, with D possibly matching TRBD1 (5 bases). Germline V gene sequence: CDR1 WNHNN, CDR2 SYGVQD (reference sequence). This CDR3 contains 13 residues. Trimming took off 7 bases at V and 4 bases at J, with 13 bases between the two ends. CDR3 amino acids: CASMGPSSTEAFF. CDR3 sequence (DNA): TGCGCCAGCATGGGGCCGTCGAGCACTGAAGCTTTCTTT.